The clone carrying this TCR beta chain was detected only a few times. The germline V gene encodes CDR1 LGHDT and CDR2 YNNKEL (reference sequence). CDR3 length: 15 residues. Trimming cost V 1 base and J 7 bases, with 16 bases left between them. A second PCR of about 7 to 11 cycles used a sample-barcoded 5' primer and a J-beta primer mix. TCRdb reprocessed the 5' RACE reads with MiXCR, giving one entry per CDR3 protein. The sample includes roughly 800,000 distinct CDR3 sequences, 20% to 30% of them seen just once. These data originate in a study of blood T cells in healthy people across ages. The same sample was also used in a study of T cells of mothers and their children. That study reports: From each mother came over 8 million TCR beta CDR3 reads, and from each child came a few million. Thymic selection, a shaping force on TCR recombination output, acts similarly in related and unrelated pairs.

This chain links TRBV3-1 with TRBJ1-1; no definite D call. Specimen: blood. This clonotype was sampled from a boy younger than 18 in good health. The CDR3 DNA is TGTGCCAGCAGCCAAGGCCCAGGAGGCATTGGTGAAGCTTTCTTT. Its protein is CASSQGPGGIGEAFF.